Below are 24 T cell receptor beta chains sequenced from a single sample in a study of T cells in narcolepsy. The method was immunoSEQ multiplex PCR; TCRdb's version includes in-frame clones alone and lacks a portion of them. The data contain tens of thousands of clones, approximately 85% of them singletons. The material sequenced was CD45RA- memory CD4+ T cells from PBMCs. All receptors derive from a human donor with narcolepsy.

The chain uses TRBV30 and TRBJ2-2; 10 bases map to TRBD2. Losses at the gene ends were 7 bases for V and 6 bases for J; bases not matched to a gene: 11. CDR1 and CDR2 from the germline V gene are GTSNPN and SVGIG (reference sequence). CDR3 length: 15 amino acids. Written as DNA, the CDR3 is TGTGCCTCCCCAGGAAGCGGGGGGGATTCCGGGGAGCTGTTTTTT. Translation gives CASPGSGGDSGELFF.

A word on this clone: This specimen includes other DNA sequences encoding the same CDR3. The chain links TRBV6-6 to TRBJ2-2; a possible D gene is TRBD2 (7 bases). CDR1 MNHNY and CDR2 SVGAGI come from the germline V gene (reference sequence). The CDR3 is made up of 16 amino acids. The ends were cut back, 7 bases at V and 5 bases at J, with 20 bases in the middle. CDR3 nucleotides: TGTGCCAGCACCCCCAGAAGGGGGGGCAATACCGGGGAGCTGTTTTTT. Translating gives CASTPRRGGNTGELFF.

The V call is TRBV6-6, the J call TRBJ1-3; D uncertain. V was cut by 4 bases and J by 0 bases, with 4 bases left in between. The CDR3 consists of 13 residues. Germline V gives CDR1 MNHNY, CDR2 SVGAGI (reference sequence). CDR3 sequence: CASSLDSGNTIYF. For the CDR3, the DNA is TGTGCCAGCAGTTTGGACTCTGGAAACACCATATATTTT.

This clone was seen a single time. This chain uses TRBV4-3 with TRBJ2-3, with 10 bases matching TRBD2. V shed 0 bases, J shed 5 bases, and the junction held 2 bases outside the gene matches. The CDR3 is 15 amino acids. In germline, CDR1 is LGHNA, CDR2 YSLEER. CDR3 protein: CASSQDVAGGDTQYF. In DNA, the CDR3 is TGCGCCAGCAGCCAAGATGTAGCGGGGGGAGATACGCAGTATTTT.

This clone has more than one count but fewer than ten. The rearrangement joins TRBV2 to TRBJ1-2; D not resolved. The germline gives CDR1 SNHLY, CDR2 FYNNEI. V was trimmed by 6 bases and J by 4 bases, leaving 12 bases between them. CDR3 size: 13 residues. The CDR3 region is CASRLTAVYGYTF. The DNA of the CDR3 is TGTGCCAGCAGATTGACCGCCGTCTATGGCTACACCTTC.

V and J are TRBV19 and TRBJ1-4; tentative D call: TRBD1 (5 bases). The CDR3 consists of 15 residues. Germline CDR1 is LNHDA and CDR2 is SQIVND (reference sequence). V lost 10 bases and J 0 bases, leaving 15 bases between the germline ends. DNA for the CDR3: TGTGCCAACCGTGGACGGGGCGCAACTAATGAAAAACTGTTTTTT. Amino acid sequence: CANRGRGATNEKLFF.

This sequence joins TRBV7-8 and TRBJ2-3; D ambiguous. Trimming removed 0 bases at V and 5 bases at J, with 6 bases between. This CDR3 comprises 13 residues. The germline CDR1 and CDR2 sequences are SGHVS and FQNEAQ. The CDR3 loop is CASSLALGDTQYF. The CDR3 nucleotides read TGTGCCAGCAGCTTAGCTTTGGGAGATACGCAGTATTTT.

V gene TRBV27 combines with J gene TRBJ1-1, with no clear D. The CDR3 runs to 14 residues. CDR1 is MNHEY and CDR2 is SMNVEV in the germline V gene (reference sequence). V gave up 2 bases and J gave up 1 base, with 8 bases separating them. CDR3 protein: CASSLLSGNTEAFF. The CDR3 coding sequence is TGTGCCAGCAGTTTACTATCAGGGAACACTGAAGCTTTCTTT.

The chain combines TRBV6-5 with TRBJ1-2; the match to TRBD1 covers 9 bases. Germline values: CDR1 MNHEY, CDR2 SVGAGI. The CDR3 covers 13 residues. V dropped 6 bases and J dropped 8; count of bases not matched to a gene: 7. CDR3 sequence (DNA): TGTGCCAGCAGCAACCGAGACAGGGGGGGCTACACCTTC. It codes for CASSNRDRGGYTF.

The rearrangement links TRBV7-9 to TRBJ1-4, with D possibly matching TRBD1 (6 bases). From germline, CDR1 is SEHNR and CDR2 FQNEAQ (reference sequence). CDR3 length: 15 residues. Trimming left V 4 bases short and J 3 bases short, with 12 bases between. CDR3 protein: CASSSDSMANEKLFF. The DNA of the CDR3 is TGTGCCAGCAGCTCGGACAGTATGGCTAATGAAAAACTGTTTTTT.

DNA of the CDR3: TGTGCCAGCAGCTTACTCTCCCTCCCTAACTATGGCTACACCTTC. Protein: CASSLLSLPNYGYTF. The V gene is TRBV7-2, the J gene TRBJ1-2; the D is unclear. Trimming stripped 2 bases from V and 0 bases from J, with 10 bases between. The CDR3 length is 15 residues. From germline, CDR1 is SGHTA and CDR2 FQGNSA.

The chain links TRBV7-8 to TRBJ1-2; 12 bases match TRBD1. Germline V CDR1 and CDR2: SGHVS, FQNEAQ. The CDR3 sequence is 15 residues long. The trim removed 4 bases at V and 6 bases at J, leaving 6 bases unmatched. Here the CDR3 DNA reads TGTGCCAGCAGCTGGGACAGGGGGCAGGCGGATGGCTACACCTTC. Its translation is CASSWDRGQADGYTF.

The CDR3 bases are TGTGCCAGCTCCCCTAGGCAGATTAGCAATCAGCCCCAGCATTTT. This sequence encodes CASSPRQISNQPQHF. The rearrangement joins TRBV18 to TRBJ1-5, with D unclear. Between the trimmed V and J ends, which lost 6 bases and 0 bases, there was a span of 12 bases. The CDR3 covers 15 residues. Germline lookup yields CDR1 KGHSH and CDR2 LQKENI.

V and J are TRBV6-1 and TRBJ1-5; 7 positions agree with TRBD1. Germline values: CDR1 MNHNS, CDR2 SASEGT. CDR3 size: 14 residues. With V trimmed by 5 bases and J by 2 bases, 3 bases remained unmatched. CDR3: CASSRQGGNQPQHF. CDR3 bases: TGTGCCAGCAGTAGACAGGGCGGCAATCAGCCCCAGCATTTT.

This chain links TRBV5-5 with TRBJ1-1; the D is unclear. V was cut by 4 bases and J by 3 bases, with 10 bases left in between. The CDR3 has 13 residues. CDR1 is SGHKS, CDR2 YYEKEE, per germline (reference sequence). The CDR3 DNA reads as TGTGCCAGCAGCCGGCGGAGTGACACTGAAGCTTTCTTT. Translation: CASSRRSDTEAFF. Based on the CDR3 plus reference TRBV5-5 and TRBJ1-1, the full variable domain is DAGVTQSPTHLIKTRGQQVTLRCSPISGHKSVSWYQQVLGQGPQFIFQYYEKEERGRGNFPDRFSARQFPNYSSELNVNALLLGDSALYLCASSRRSDTEAFFGQGTRLTVV.

V usage is TRBV5-6 and J usage is TRBJ2-1, with 11 nucleotides matching TRBD2. Per germline, CDR1 SGHDT and CDR2 YYEEEE. The J segment lost 7 bases and the V segment lost 4 bases, leaving 19 bases of the junction unmatched. The CDR3 runs to 19 residues. CDR3 coding DNA: TGTGCCAGCAGCCCCTCAGGGGCTAGCGGGGGGCAAAGGAAGAATGAGCAGTTCTTC. Encoded protein: CASSPSGASGGQRKNEQFF.

For this clone: Other DNA sequences of this sample code for an identical CDR3. The chain employs TRBV7-9 and TRBJ2-2; D call uncertain. Trimming cost V 1 base and J 3 bases, with 6 bases left between them. The CDR3 is made up of 14 amino acids. The germline V gene encodes CDR1 SEHNR and CDR2 FQNEAQ (reference sequence). The CDR3 spells CASSLGQYTGELFF. Here the CDR3 DNA reads TGTGCCAGCAGCTTAGGGCAGTACACCGGGGAGCTGTTTTTT.

The V gene is TRBV29-1, the J gene TRBJ2-3; 9 bases align to TRBD1. V trimming: 6 bases; J trimming: 6 bases; junction bases outside the gene matches: 10. The germline gives CDR1 SQVTM, CDR2 ANQGSEA. There are 14 residues in the CDR3. CDR3 protein: CSVKQGAAVDTQYF. The CDR3 DNA reads TGCAGCGTAAAACAGGGGGCTGCCGTGGATACGCAGTATTTT.

The chain combines TRBV11-2 with TRBJ2-3, with TRBD2 matching over 8 bases. CDR1 is SGHAT and CDR2 is FQNNGV in the germline V gene. The V gene end was trimmed by 3 bases and the J gene end by 4 bases; junction bases not matched to a gene: 6. This CDR3 region has 15 residues. The CDR3 nucleotides read TGTGCCAGCAGCTTCTTACGGGGGGGGCCAGATACGCAGTATTTT. Protein: CASSFLRGGPDTQYF. Supplemented by reference TRBV11-2 and TRBJ2-3, the full variable domain reads EAGVAQSPRYKIIEKRQSVAFWCNPISGHATLYWYQQILGQGPKLLIQFQNNGVVDDSQLPKDRFSAERLKGVDSTLKIQPAKLEDSAVYLCASSFLRGGPDTQYFGPGTRLTVL.

This chain connects TRBV25-1 to TRBJ1-2; D is uncertain. Trimming left V 1 base short and J 4 bases short, with 10 bases between. Germline V gene data show CDR1 as MGHDK and CDR2 as SYGVNS. This CDR3 region has 14 residues. CDR3: CASSESLGSYGYTF. The DNA for the CDR3 is TGTGCCAGCAGTGAATCTTTGGGGAGCTATGGCTACACCTTC.

This chain connects TRBV12-5 to TRBJ2-7; D is perhaps TRBD1 (5 bases). Trimming pared 5 bases from V and 3 bases from J, leaving 5 bases between. Germline lookup yields CDR1 LGHNT and CDR2 FRNRAP. The CDR3 length is 11 residues. CDR3 residues: CASGRGYEQYF. CDR3 DNA: TGTGCTAGTGGTAGGGGCTACGAGCAGTACTTC.

The chain employs TRBV9 and TRBJ2-3, with D perhaps TRBD1 or TRBD2 (5 bases each). Germline lookup yields CDR1 SGDLS and CDR2 YYNGEE. The V gene lost 0 bases and the J gene lost 1 base, with 12 bases spanning the gap. The CDR3 is made up of 16 amino acids. The CDR3 nucleotides read TGTGCCAGCAGCGTAGTGAGGGGCTCGGGCACAGATACGCAGTATTTT. Its protein is CASSVVRGSGTDTQYF.

This clone was seen a single time. At one end the junction does not follow the germline gene, possibly because of a read error. V is TRBV30 and J is TRBJ2-5; TRBD1 matches at 8 bases. The CDR3 spans 15 residues. Per the germline V gene, CDR1 is GTSNPN and CDR2 is SVGIG (reference sequence). The DNA for the CDR3 is TGTGCCTGGAGGGGGACAGGAACGTACCAAGAGACCCTGTACTTC. It specifies CAWRGTGTYQETLYF.

This clone appeared a single time. The chain carries TRBV11-3 and TRBJ2-7; D might be TRBD1 (5 bases). Trimming removed 0 bases from V and 9 bases from J, with 12 bases in between. Per the germline V gene, CDR1 is SGHNT and CDR2 is YENEEA. The CDR3 consists of 13 residues. DNA for the CDR3: TGTGCCAGCAGCTTAGATTCGGCAGGGCGGCAGTACTTC. Protein product: CASSLDSAGRQYF. Filled out from reference TRBV11-3 and TRBJ2-7, the complete variable domain reads EAGVVQSPRYKIIEKKQPVAFWCNPISGHNTLYWYLQNLGQGPELLIRYENEEAVDDSQLPKDRFSAERLKGVDSTLKIQPAELGDSAVYLCASSLDSAGRQYFGPGTRLTVT.